This T cell receptor (beta chain) appears in the sequencing data of a study of OX40 agonist ivuxolimab in advanced cancers. The wider study: Antecedent anti-PD-1, anti-PD-L1 or anti-CTLA-4 therapy was permissible, with under 50% having received some.

Points on this clone: As yet, its antigen is unknown.

Profiling relied on immunoSEQ multiplex PCR, and the TCRdb table lists in-frame clones only, not all of them. The sample includes around 78,000 clones, 80% to 90% of them seen just once. The CDR3 loop spans 13 amino acids. Trimming removed 3 bases from V and 3 bases from J, with 6 bases in between. Germline CDR1 is SGHAT and CDR2 is FQNNGV. Overall study results and limits: Both CD4+ and CD8+ T cell populations in blood had undergone clonal expansion by week 6 at 0.1 to 3.0 mg/kg.

This TCR was sampled from an adult with an advanced solid tumor such as melanoma, head and neck, liver or kidney cancer. Source: CD4+ or CD8+ T cells sorted from blood, taken in a trial of the OX40 agonist ivuxolimab. The V call is TRBV11-2, the J call TRBJ2-1; D not resolved. This CDR3 reads CASSFYSYNEQFF. For the CDR3, the DNA is TGTGCCAGCAGCTTTTACAGCTACAATGAGCAGTTCTTC. The complete variable domain, with remaining parts taken from reference TRBV11-2 and TRBJ2-1, reads EAGVAQSPRYKIIEKRQSVAFWCNPISGHATLYWYQQILGQGPKLLIQFQNNGVVDDSQLPKDRFSAERLKGVDSTLKIQPAKLEDSAVYLCASSFYSYNEQFFGPGTRLTVL.